The rows below give T cell receptor beta chains drawn from one sample of a study of T cell responses to AZD1222 COVID-19 vaccine. Here immunoSEQ multiplex PCR was the method, and the copy in TCRdb shows in-frame clones only, minus some. The sample shows more than 90,000 clones, approximately 87% of them seen only once. The sequencing here drew on peripheral blood, taken 28 days after the second AZD1222 dose. These receptors all stem from an adult who received the AZD1222 COVID-19 vaccine. Each CDR3 is given with its conserved first and last residue. Each record gives: D gene, V gene, J gene, CDR3 protein. The D gene is left open where the match is weak.

d_call: -
v_call: TRBV3-1/TRBV3-2
j_call: TRBJ2-7
cdr3_aa: CASSPTRGSYEQYF

d_call: -
v_call: TRBV5-1
j_call: TRBJ1-4
cdr3_aa: CASSLGSGEKLFF

d_call: TRBD2
v_call: TRBV27
j_call: TRBJ2-5
cdr3_aa: CASRIAGLRETQYF

d_call: -
v_call: TRBV28
j_call: TRBJ2-7
cdr3_aa: CASSRGGISYEQYF

d_call: TRBD2
v_call: TRBV4-1
j_call: TRBJ2-2
cdr3_aa: CASSQKTSGRDTGELFF

d_call: -
v_call: TRBV6-2/TRBV6-3
j_call: TRBJ2-1
cdr3_aa: CASSYFQGSSGEQFF

d_call: -
v_call: TRBV5-1
j_call: TRBJ1-5
cdr3_aa: CASSLGGDEPQHF

d_call: TRBD1
v_call: TRBV18
j_call: TRBJ2-1
cdr3_aa: CASSPGTGRSSYNEQFF

d_call: TRBD1
v_call: TRBV5-1
j_call: TRBJ2-7
cdr3_aa: CASSDPRQGIGEQYF

d_call: -
v_call: TRBV19
j_call: TRBJ2-5
cdr3_aa: CASSYVGETQYF

d_call: -
v_call: TRBV19
j_call: TRBJ2-3
cdr3_aa: CASSRGAMDTDTQYF

d_call: -
v_call: TRBV7-7
j_call: TRBJ2-2
cdr3_aa: CASSLAVVNTGELFF

d_call: -
v_call: TRBV11-3
j_call: TRBJ2-3
cdr3_aa: CASSRDKDTDTQYF

d_call: TRBD1
v_call: TRBV5-4
j_call: TRBJ1-5
cdr3_aa: CASSSGTASNQPQHF

d_call: -
v_call: TRBV5-4
j_call: TRBJ2-4
cdr3_aa: CASSPRAKNIQYF

d_call: TRBD1
v_call: TRBV6-5
j_call: TRBJ1-2
cdr3_aa: CASSYFGQGNYGYTF

d_call: -
v_call: TRBV28
j_call: TRBJ2-7
cdr3_aa: CASSLYSDSRYEQYF

d_call: TRBD1
v_call: TRBV5-6
j_call: TRBJ2-5
cdr3_aa: CASSPFWGTGETQYF

d_call: -
v_call: TRBV5-1
j_call: TRBJ2-7
cdr3_aa: CASSLDQFTYEQYF

d_call: -
v_call: TRBV7-6
j_call: TRBJ2-7
cdr3_aa: CASSLAGSWNEQYF

d_call: TRBD1
v_call: TRBV5-1
j_call: TRBJ1-2
cdr3_aa: CASSLEGQGYGYTF

d_call: TRBD1
v_call: TRBV29-1
j_call: TRBJ1-4
cdr3_aa: CSVDGTGNEKLFF

d_call: TRBD1
v_call: TRBV24-1
j_call: TRBJ2-1
cdr3_aa: CATSPQDRSSYNEQFF

d_call: -
v_call: TRBV20-1
j_call: TRBJ2-7
cdr3_aa: CSARGPYEQYF

d_call: -
v_call: TRBV21-1
j_call: TRBJ2-1
cdr3_aa: CASSAPYRDQRRNEQFF

d_call: -
v_call: TRBV6-2/TRBV6-3
j_call: TRBJ1-1
cdr3_aa: CASSYGQGLLEAFF

d_call: -
v_call: TRBV12-2
j_call: TRBJ2-7
cdr3_aa: CASRLEGPAGSEQYF

d_call: TRBD1
v_call: TRBV5-4
j_call: TRBJ1-1
cdr3_aa: CASSLGTGGNTEAFF

d_call: TRBD2
v_call: TRBV4-2
j_call: TRBJ2-5
cdr3_aa: CASSQIRASGGPEPIQETQYF

d_call: -
v_call: TRBV30
j_call: TRBJ2-7
cdr3_aa: CAWKGHGEQYF

d_call: -
v_call: TRBV30
j_call: TRBJ1-2
cdr3_aa: CAWSDGQAIYGYTF

d_call: -
v_call: TRBV27
j_call: TRBJ2-1
cdr3_aa: CASSFFGDNEQFF

d_call: -
v_call: TRBV6-6
j_call: TRBJ1-6
cdr3_aa: CASSYVNGSPLHF

d_call: -
v_call: TRBV27
j_call: TRBJ2-1
cdr3_aa: CASSTAQRDMPYNEQFF

d_call: -
v_call: TRBV7-9
j_call: TRBJ1-5
cdr3_aa: CASSRDSRDQPQHF

d_call: TRBD2
v_call: TRBV3-1/TRBV3-2
j_call: TRBJ2-3
cdr3_aa: CASSPWTSGGTDTQYF

d_call: -
v_call: TRBV6-6
j_call: TRBJ1-6
cdr3_aa: CASSYSSPGLDSPLHF

d_call: -
v_call: TRBV2
j_call: TRBJ1-1
cdr3_aa: CASRRLREATEAFF

d_call: TRBD2
v_call: TRBV19
j_call: TRBJ2-1
cdr3_aa: CASSIGLAGSYNEQFF

d_call: -
v_call: TRBV27
j_call: TRBJ1-3
cdr3_aa: CASSSGNSGNTIYF

d_call: -
v_call: TRBV9
j_call: TRBJ1-2
cdr3_aa: CASSPDRNYGYTF

d_call: -
v_call: TRBV4-1
j_call: TRBJ2-7
cdr3_aa: CAIPAKPSWLGGPYEQYF

d_call: TRBD1
v_call: TRBV30
j_call: TRBJ1-2
cdr3_aa: CAWSAFPGTGDGYTF